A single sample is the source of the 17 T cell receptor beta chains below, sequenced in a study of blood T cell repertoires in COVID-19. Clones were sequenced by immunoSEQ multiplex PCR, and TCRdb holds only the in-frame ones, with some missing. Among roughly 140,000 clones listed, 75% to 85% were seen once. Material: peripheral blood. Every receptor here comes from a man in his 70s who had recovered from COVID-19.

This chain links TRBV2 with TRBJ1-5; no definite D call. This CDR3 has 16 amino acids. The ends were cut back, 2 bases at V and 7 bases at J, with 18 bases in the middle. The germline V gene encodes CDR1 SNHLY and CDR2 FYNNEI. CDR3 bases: TGTGCCAGCAGTGAAATCGGAACAGCGGGGTGGCAGCCCCAGCATTTT. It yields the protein CASSEIGTAGWQPQHF.

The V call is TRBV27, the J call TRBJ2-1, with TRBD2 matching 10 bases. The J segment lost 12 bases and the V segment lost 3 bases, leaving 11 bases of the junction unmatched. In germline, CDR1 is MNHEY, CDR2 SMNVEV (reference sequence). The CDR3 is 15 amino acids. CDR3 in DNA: TGTGCCAGCAGTTTTGAACTAGCGGGATCCCAAGGGCAGTTCTTC. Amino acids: CASSFELAGSQGQFF.

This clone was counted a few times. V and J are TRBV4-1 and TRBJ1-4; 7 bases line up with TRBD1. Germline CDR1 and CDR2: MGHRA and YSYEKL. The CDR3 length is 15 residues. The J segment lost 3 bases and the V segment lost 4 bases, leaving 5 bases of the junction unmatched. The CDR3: CASSRTTGSNEKLFF. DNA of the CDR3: TGCGCCAGCAGCCGAACGACAGGGTCTAATGAAAAACTGTTTTTT.

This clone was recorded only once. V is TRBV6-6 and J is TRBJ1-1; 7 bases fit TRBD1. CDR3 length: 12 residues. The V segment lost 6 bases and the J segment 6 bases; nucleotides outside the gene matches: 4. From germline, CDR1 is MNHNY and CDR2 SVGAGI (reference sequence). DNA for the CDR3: TGTGCCAGCAGGACAGGGCAGGCTGAAGCTTTCTTT. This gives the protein CASRTGQAEAFF.

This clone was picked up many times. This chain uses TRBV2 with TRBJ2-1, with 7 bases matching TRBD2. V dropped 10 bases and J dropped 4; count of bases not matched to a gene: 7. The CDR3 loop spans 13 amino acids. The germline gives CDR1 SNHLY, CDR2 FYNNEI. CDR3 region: CATSPSGYNEQFF. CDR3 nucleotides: TGTGCCACCTCGCCTAGCGGATACAATGAGCAGTTCTTC.

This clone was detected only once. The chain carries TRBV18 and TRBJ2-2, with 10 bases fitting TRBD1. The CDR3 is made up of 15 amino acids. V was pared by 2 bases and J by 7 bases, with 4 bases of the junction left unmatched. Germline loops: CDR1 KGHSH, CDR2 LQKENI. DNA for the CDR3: TGTGCCAGCTCACCAGGGACAGGGGATTTCGGGGAGCTGTTTTTT. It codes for CASSPGTGDFGELFF.

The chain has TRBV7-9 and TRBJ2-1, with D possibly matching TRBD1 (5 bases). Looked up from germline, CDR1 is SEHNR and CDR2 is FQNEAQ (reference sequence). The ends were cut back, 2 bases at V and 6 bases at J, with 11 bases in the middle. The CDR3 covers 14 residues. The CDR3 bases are TGTGCCAGCAGCTTAAAAATGGACACCAATGAGCAGTTCTTC. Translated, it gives CASSLKMDTNEQFF.

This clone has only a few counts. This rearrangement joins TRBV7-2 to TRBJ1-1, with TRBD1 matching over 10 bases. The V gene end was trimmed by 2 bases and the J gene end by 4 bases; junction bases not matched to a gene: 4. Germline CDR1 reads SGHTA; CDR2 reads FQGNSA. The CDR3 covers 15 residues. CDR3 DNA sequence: TGTGCCAGCAGCTTACGACAGGGGGCGCGCACTGAAGCTTTCTTT. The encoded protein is CASSLRQGARTEAFF.

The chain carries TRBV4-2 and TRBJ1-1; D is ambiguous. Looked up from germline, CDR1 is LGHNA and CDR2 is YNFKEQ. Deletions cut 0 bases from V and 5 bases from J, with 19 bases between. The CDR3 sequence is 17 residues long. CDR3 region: CASSQDHFKEKTTEAFF. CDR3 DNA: TGTGCCAGCAGCCAAGATCATTTTAAGGAGAAAACAACTGAAGCTTTCTTT.

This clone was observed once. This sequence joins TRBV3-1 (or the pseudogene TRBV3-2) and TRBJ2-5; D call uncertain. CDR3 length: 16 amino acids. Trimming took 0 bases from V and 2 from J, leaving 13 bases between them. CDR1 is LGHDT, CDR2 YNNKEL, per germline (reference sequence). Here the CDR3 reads CASSQESPRRQETQYF. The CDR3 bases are TGTGCCAGCAGCCAAGAATCCCCACGCAGGCAAGAGACCCAGTACTTC.

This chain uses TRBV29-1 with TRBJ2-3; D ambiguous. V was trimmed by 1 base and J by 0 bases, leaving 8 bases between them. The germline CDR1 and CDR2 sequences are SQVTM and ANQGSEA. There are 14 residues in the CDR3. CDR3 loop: CSVEGESSTDTQYF. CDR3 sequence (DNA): TGCAGCGTTGAAGGAGAGAGCAGCACAGATACGCAGTATTTT.

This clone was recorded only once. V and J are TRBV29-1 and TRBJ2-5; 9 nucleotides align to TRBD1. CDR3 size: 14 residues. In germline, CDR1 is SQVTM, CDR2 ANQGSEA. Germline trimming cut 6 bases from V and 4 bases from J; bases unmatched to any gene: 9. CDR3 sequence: CSVARTGVGETQYF. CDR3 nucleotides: TGCAGCGTAGCTCGGACAGGGGTAGGAGAGACCCAGTACTTC.

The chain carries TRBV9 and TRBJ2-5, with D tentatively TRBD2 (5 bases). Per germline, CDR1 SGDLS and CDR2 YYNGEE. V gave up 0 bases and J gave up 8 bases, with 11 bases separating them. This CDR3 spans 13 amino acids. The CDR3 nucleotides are TGTGCCAGCAGCGTAGCTCTGGGAGAAACCCAGTACTTC. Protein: CASSVALGETQYF.

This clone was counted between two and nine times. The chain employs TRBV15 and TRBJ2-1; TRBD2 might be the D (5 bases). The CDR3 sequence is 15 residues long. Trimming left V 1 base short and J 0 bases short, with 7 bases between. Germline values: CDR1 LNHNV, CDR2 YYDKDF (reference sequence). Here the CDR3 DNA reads TGTGCCACCAGCAGAGGGGCGGGCTCCTACAATGAGCAGTTCTTC. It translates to CATSRGAGSYNEQFF.

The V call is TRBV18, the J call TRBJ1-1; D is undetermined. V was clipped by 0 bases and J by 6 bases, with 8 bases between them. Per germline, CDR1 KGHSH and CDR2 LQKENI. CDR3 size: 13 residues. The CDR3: CASSPPGVAEAFF. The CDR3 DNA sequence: TGTGCCAGCTCACCACCGGGAGTTGCTGAAGCTTTCTTT.

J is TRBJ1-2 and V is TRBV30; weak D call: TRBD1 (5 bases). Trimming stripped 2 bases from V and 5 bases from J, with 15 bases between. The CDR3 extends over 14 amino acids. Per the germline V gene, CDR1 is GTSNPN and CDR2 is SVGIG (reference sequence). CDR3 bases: TGTGCCTGGAGTAGGGGTCGCACAAATTATGGCTACACCTTC. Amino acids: CAWSRGRTNYGYTF.

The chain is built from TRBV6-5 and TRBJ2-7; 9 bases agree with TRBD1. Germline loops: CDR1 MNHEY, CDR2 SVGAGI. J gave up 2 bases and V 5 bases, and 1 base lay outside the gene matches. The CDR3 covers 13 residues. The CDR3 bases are TGTGCCAGCAGTAACAGGGGGCCCTACGAGCAGTACTTC. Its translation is CASSNRGPYEQYF.